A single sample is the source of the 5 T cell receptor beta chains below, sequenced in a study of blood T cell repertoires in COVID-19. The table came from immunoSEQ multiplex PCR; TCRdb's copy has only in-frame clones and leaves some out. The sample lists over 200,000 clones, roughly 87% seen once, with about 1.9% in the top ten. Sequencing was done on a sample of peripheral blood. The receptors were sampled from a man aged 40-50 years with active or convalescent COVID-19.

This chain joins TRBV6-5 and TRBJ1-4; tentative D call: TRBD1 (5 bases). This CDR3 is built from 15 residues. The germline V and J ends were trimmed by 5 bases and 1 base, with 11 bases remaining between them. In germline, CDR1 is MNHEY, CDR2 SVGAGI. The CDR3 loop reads CASSPRGGTNEKLFF. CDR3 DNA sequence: TGTGCCAGCAGTCCTAGGGGCGGAACTAATGAAAAACTGTTTTTT.

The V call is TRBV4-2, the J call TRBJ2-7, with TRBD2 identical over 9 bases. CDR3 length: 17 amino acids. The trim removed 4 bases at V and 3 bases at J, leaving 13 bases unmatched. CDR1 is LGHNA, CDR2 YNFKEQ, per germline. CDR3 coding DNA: TGTGCCAGCAGCCTCCGGAGGGATCAAGCGGGGGGCTACGAGCAGTACTTC. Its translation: CASSLRRDQAGGYEQYF.

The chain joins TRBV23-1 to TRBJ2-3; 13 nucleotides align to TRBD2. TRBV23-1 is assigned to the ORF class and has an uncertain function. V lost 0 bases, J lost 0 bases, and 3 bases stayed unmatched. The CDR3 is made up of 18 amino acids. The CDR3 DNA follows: TGCGCCAGCAGTCAATCGACTAGCGGGGGGACTAGCACAGATACGCAGTATTTT. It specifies CASSQSTSGGTSTDTQYF.

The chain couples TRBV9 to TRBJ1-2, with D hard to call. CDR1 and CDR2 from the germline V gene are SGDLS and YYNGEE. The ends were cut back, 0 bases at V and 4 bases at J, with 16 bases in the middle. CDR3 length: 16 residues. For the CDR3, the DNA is TGTGCCAGCAGCGTAGGGATCTTAGCTCGGGGCTATGGCTACACCTTC. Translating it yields CASSVGILARGYGYTF.

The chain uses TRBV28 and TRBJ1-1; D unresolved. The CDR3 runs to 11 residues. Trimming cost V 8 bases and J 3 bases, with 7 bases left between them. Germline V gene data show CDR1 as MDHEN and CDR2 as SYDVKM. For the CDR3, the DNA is TGTGCCAGCTCCGACTACACTGAAGCTTTCTTT. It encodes CASSDYTEAFF. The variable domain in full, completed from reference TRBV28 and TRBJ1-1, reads DVKVTQSSRYLVKRTGEKVFLECVQDMDHENMFWYRQDPGLGLRLIYFSYDVKMKEKGDIPEGYSVSREKKERFSLILESASTNQTSMYLCASSDYTEAFFGQGTRLTVV.